This T cell receptor (beta chain) was observed in a study of cytomegalovirus exposure and HLA in healthy donors. Study-wide points: In a later analysis, TCR association rates varied by HLA locus: DRB1 most, HLA-C fewest. An ancestry cluster, one associated with Asian ancestry, reportedly showed fewer N-insertions than the 666-donor mean in a later analysis. Across donors, presence/absence analyses took sequencing depth to be roughly uniform.

In its sample, this clone was seen once. The antigen remains undetermined. PCR employed 60 Vbeta and 13 Jbeta primers. Using immunoSEQ multiplex PCR, the repertoire was profiled, and TCRdb retains in-frame clones only, with some absent. The sample yields about 150,000 clones, approximately 80% seen once. This TCR derives from a male donor in good health and CMV-seronegative. Sequencing was done on a sample of PBMCs.

The DNA for the CDR3 is TGTGCCAGCAGCACACGACGGGGGAAAGCCTACGAGCAGTACTTC. This codes for CASSTRRGKAYEQYF. This chain connects TRBV4-2 to TRBJ2-7; maybe TRBD2 (6 bases). With 5 bases removed from V and 2 bases from J, the gap between germline ends came to 16 bases. This CDR3 contains 15 residues. Germline-derived CDR1 and CDR2 are LGHNA and YNFKEQ.